The 26 T cell receptor beta chains listed next were all sequenced from one sample in a study of tumor-infiltrating lymphocytes in localized non-small cell lung cancer. Generated by immunoSEQ multiplex PCR, the TCRdb table keeps only in-frame clones and is missing some. Found here are over 10,000 clones, roughly 88% of them singletons; the top ten hold about 4%. The sequenced sample was uninvolved lung tissue not adjacent to the tumor. Receptors were obtained from a human donor with non-small cell lung cancer.

This clone was seen once. The rearrangement links TRBV5-1 to TRBJ2-2; a possible D gene is TRBD2 (5 bases). CDR1 and CDR2 from the germline V gene are SGHRS and YFSETQ. Trimming removed 4 bases from V and 0 bases from J, with 13 bases in between. The CDR3 loop spans 16 amino acids. CDR3: CASSRRGGANTGELFF. The CDR3 DNA is TGCGCCAGCAGCCGCCGTGGAGGAGCGAACACCGGGGAGCTGTTTTTT.

This clone was recorded a few times. The chain couples TRBV6-4 to TRBJ2-2; D may be TRBD1 (5 bases). Germline V CDR1 and CDR2: MRHNA, SNTAGT. V was trimmed by 4 bases and J by 4 bases, leaving 7 bases between them. The CDR3 is 13 residues long. In DNA form, the CDR3 reads TGTGCCAGCAGTGTAGACAGCACCGGGGAGCTGTTTTTT. Its protein is CASSVDSTGELFF.

The V gene is TRBV28, the J gene TRBJ2-2; 8 bases are shared with TRBD1. Trimming removed 6 bases from V and 7 bases from J; junction bases left unmatched: 13. Germline loops: CDR1 MDHEN, CDR2 SYDVKM. The length of the CDR3 is 16 residues. This CDR3 reads CASSWGQVGLNGELFF. DNA of the CDR3: TGTGCCAGCAGCTGGGGACAGGTGGGGTTGAACGGGGAGCTGTTTTTT.

The V gene is TRBV6-1, the J gene TRBJ2-7; 11 nucleotides match TRBD2. This CDR3 has 16 residues. Germline V gene data show CDR1 as MNHNS and CDR2 as SASEGT. With 3 bases clipped from V and 3 bases from J, the junction kept 7 bases outside the gene matches. DNA of the CDR3: TGTGCCAGCAGTGACTTGACTAGCGGGGCCCTCTACGAGCAGTACTTC. Its protein is CASSDLTSGALYEQYF.

CDR3 in DNA: TGTGCCAGCAGCTTAGCCACCGGTGGGATCAATGAGCAGTTCTTC. It yields the protein CASSLATGGINEQFF. The rearrangement joins TRBV7-2 to TRBJ2-1; D unresolved. V shed 0 bases and J shed 6 bases, with 12 bases lying between them. CDR1 is SGHTA, CDR2 FQGNSA, per germline. CDR3 size: 15 residues.

The chain links TRBV7-2 to TRBJ1-1; D is possibly TRBD1 (5 bases). Germline CDR1 and CDR2: SGHTA and FQGNSA. Trimming removed 3 bases from V and 0 bases from J, with 8 bases in between. This CDR3 is built from 14 residues. As DNA, the CDR3 is TGTGCCAGCAGCTTTGGGACCATGAACACTGAAGCTTTCTTT. Translation: CASSFGTMNTEAFF.

This rearrangement joins TRBV28 to TRBJ2-6; the D is unclear. This CDR3 is built from 16 residues. Per germline, CDR1 MDHEN and CDR2 SYDVKM. V lost 4 bases to trimming and J lost 0 bases, with 10 bases between them. In DNA, the CDR3 is TGTGCCAGCAGTTGGGGTTCCCACTCTGGGGCCAACGTCCTGACTTTC. Its translation: CASSWGSHSGANVLTF.

This chain uses TRBV28 with TRBJ2-2; D might be TRBD2 (6 bases). Germline-derived CDR1 and CDR2 are MDHEN and SYDVKM. This CDR3 spans 16 amino acids. Trimming removed 2 bases from V and 5 bases from J, with 15 bases in between. CDR3 region: CASSLGGSGVTGELFF. As DNA, the CDR3 is TGTGCCAGCAGTTTAGGAGGGAGTGGTGTGACCGGGGAGCTGTTTTTT.

The CDR3 nucleotides read TGTGCCAGCAGCTTCGCTGGCTCGACAGATACGCAGTATTTT. Its translation: CASSFAGSTDTQYF. The chain combines TRBV5-6 with TRBJ2-3, with D unresolved. Germline V gene lookup returns CDR1 SGHDT and CDR2 YYEEEE. Trimming shortened V by 2 bases and J by 3 bases, and 10 bases separated the two germline ends. This CDR3 comprises 14 residues.

The chain links TRBV28 to TRBJ1-2, with 9 bases matching TRBD1. J was trimmed by 8 bases and V by 2 bases; bases with no gene match: 6. CDR3 length equals 14 residues. Germline assignment: CDR1 MDHEN and CDR2 SYDVKM. The CDR3 nucleotides are TGTGCCAGCAGTTTACCACAGGGGGCCCGGGGCTACACCTTC. Translating it yields CASSLPQGARGYTF.

This CDR3 is CASSFRRTGNAGNTIYF. The CDR3 DNA sequence: TGTGCCAGCAGCTTCCGTAGGACAGGGAACGCTGGAAACACCATATATTTT. This chain uses TRBV7-9 with TRBJ1-3; 8 nucleotides match TRBD1. The CDR3 has 17 residues. The ends lost 3 bases at V and 2 bases at J; junction bases unmatched: 9. Germline CDR1 SEHNR, CDR2 FQNEAQ (reference sequence).

This sequence joins TRBV7-9 and TRBJ1-4, with TRBD1 matching 11 bases. V lost 5 bases to trimming and J lost 3 bases; unmatched junction nucleotides: 5. Germline values: CDR1 SEHNR, CDR2 FQNEAQ (reference sequence). This CDR3 contains 16 residues. The CDR3 region is CASSPGQGASNEKLFF. The CDR3 DNA follows: TGTGCCAGCAGCCCCGGACAGGGGGCTTCTAATGAAAAACTGTTTTTT.

This clone was detected only a few times. This chain connects TRBV10-1 to TRBJ2-2; D not certain. Germline values: CDR1 WNHNN, CDR2 SYGVQD (reference sequence). The V end lost 3 bases, the J end lost 7 bases, and 6 bases lay between the germline ends. This CDR3 contains 12 residues. The CDR3 is CASSDQDGELFF. Here the CDR3 DNA reads TGCGCCAGCAGTGATCAGGACGGGGAGCTGTTTTTT.

The chain joins TRBV7-9 to TRBJ2-1; D uncertain. CDR3 length: 15 residues. Germline V CDR1 and CDR2: SEHNR, FQNEAQ (reference sequence). V was cut by 1 base and J by 3 bases, with 10 bases left in between. The chain's CDR3 is CASSLVADFYNEQFF. The DNA of the CDR3 is TGTGCCAGCAGCTTAGTTGCAGACTTCTACAATGAGCAGTTCTTC.

This sequence joins TRBV10-2 and TRBJ1-1, with D tentatively TRBD1 (5 bases). This CDR3 has 13 residues. Germline V gene lookup returns CDR1 WSHSY and CDR2 SAAADI. V lost 6 bases to trimming and J lost 0 bases, with 8 bases between them. The CDR3 loop reads CASRQDMNTEAFF. In nucleotides, the CDR3 is TGCGCCAGCAGACAGGATATGAACACTGAAGCTTTCTTT.

The chain uses TRBV11-2 and TRBJ2-7; no clear D. V lost 4 bases and J 7 bases, leaving 14 bases between the germline ends. The CDR3 runs 13 residues. The germline V gene encodes CDR1 SGHAT and CDR2 FQNNGV. The CDR3 loop reads CASSSQQGGEQYF. The CDR3, as DNA: TGTGCCAGCAGCTCCCAACAAGGTGGGGAGCAGTACTTC.

V usage is TRBV6-1 and J usage is TRBJ1-5; 10 bases are a match to TRBD1. Germline values: CDR1 MNHNS, CDR2 SASEGT. The J segment lost 2 bases and the V segment lost 3 bases, leaving 10 bases of the junction unmatched. This CDR3 region has 18 residues. CDR3 loop: CASSETGTGVVGNQPQHF. CDR3 nucleotide sequence: TGTGCCAGCAGTGAGACCGGGACAGGGGTGGTGGGCAATCAGCCCCAGCATTTT.

This sequence joins TRBV5-5 and TRBJ1-1, with D unresolved. V was pared by 0 bases and J by 0 bases, with 12 bases between. This CDR3 region has 16 residues. From germline, CDR1 is SGHKS and CDR2 YYEKEE (reference sequence). CDR3 sequence: CASSLAPAAVNTEAFF. Here the CDR3 DNA reads TGTGCCAGCAGCTTGGCCCCGGCAGCCGTGAACACTGAAGCTTTCTTT. The full variable domain, its missing parts supplied by reference TRBV5-5 and TRBJ1-1, is DAGVTQSPTHLIKTRGQQVTLRCSPISGHKSVSWYQQVLGQGPQFIFQYYEKEERGRGNFPDRFSARQFPNYSSELNVNALLLGDSALYLCASSLAPAAVNTEAFFGQGTRLTVV.

The chain combines TRBV6-1 with TRBJ2-7; no clear D gene. Per the germline V gene, CDR1 is MNHNS and CDR2 is SASEGT. V gave up 2 bases and J gave up 9 bases, with 11 bases separating them. There are 12 residues in the CDR3. The CDR3 loop is CASSEPSLRQYF. DNA for the CDR3: TGTGCCAGCAGTGAACCCAGCTTAAGGCAGTACTTC.

This clone was counted a single time. The chain joins TRBV19 to TRBJ2-5; maybe TRBD2 (6 bases). V was pared by 2 bases and J by 2 bases, with 18 bases between. The CDR3 runs 17 residues. Per the germline V gene, CDR1 is LNHDA and CDR2 is SQIVND (reference sequence). The CDR3, as DNA: TGTGCCAGTAGTATAAGCGGTACGGGAGCCCAACAAGAGACCCAGTACTTC. Amino acids: CASSISGTGAQQETQYF.

The chain carries TRBV7-9 and TRBJ1-2; D call uncertain. Germline-derived CDR1 and CDR2 are SEHNR and FQNEAQ (reference sequence). V lost 2 bases, J lost 4 bases, and 11 bases lay in between. The CDR3 has 14 residues. The CDR3 DNA sequence: TGTGCCAGCAGCTTAACTTCGGTGAGCTATGGCTACACCTTC. Translating gives CASSLTSVSYGYTF.

This rearrangement joins TRBV4-1 to TRBJ2-2; TRBD2 matches at 8 bases. Germline-derived CDR1 and CDR2 are MGHRA and YSYEKL. The V segment lost 3 bases and the J segment 2 bases; nucleotides outside the gene matches: 5. The CDR3 consists of 16 residues. CDR3 sequence reads: CASSHRGGTNTGELFF. DNA for the CDR3: TGCGCCAGCAGCCACCGCGGGGGGACCAACACCGGGGAGCTGTTTTTT.

The chain is built from TRBV30 and TRBJ2-6; a weak D match, TRBD2 (5 bases). V shed 0 bases and J shed 4 bases, with 19 bases lying between them. Germline CDR1 and CDR2: GTSNPN and SVGIG (reference sequence). This CDR3 has 18 amino acids. CDR3 bases: TGTGCCTGGAGTGTTACAGCAGGCCAGCTAGCCGGGGCCAACGTCCTGACTTTC. It translates to CAWSVTAGQLAGANVLTF.

In regard to this clone: A read error may account for a junction end that differs from germline. The J gene is TRBJ2-3, the V gene TRBV5-4; weak D call: TRBD2 (7 bases). This CDR3 is built from 15 residues. Germline loops: CDR1 SGHNT, CDR2 YYREEE (reference sequence). The CDR3 region is CASRLGRRGIEGEYF. The CDR3 nucleotides are TGTGCCAGCAGATTGGGACGGCGGGGGATAGAGGGGGAGTATTTT.

This clone was observed once. The rearrangement links TRBV6-5 to TRBJ1-2; D is uncertain. The germline V and J ends were trimmed by 7 bases and 7 bases, with 22 bases remaining between them. From germline, CDR1 is MNHEY and CDR2 SVGAGI. The CDR3 loop spans 15 amino acids. The CDR3 coding sequence is TGTGCCAGCACCTCTACCTTTTCGAGTTTTGGTGGCTACACCTTC. Its protein product is CASTSTFSSFGGYTF.

This chain's CDR3 is CASSQDWAGRGSTDTQYF. The DNA of the CDR3 is TGTGCCAGCAGCCAAGATTGGGCCGGCAGGGGTAGCACAGATACGCAGTATTTT. This chain links TRBV4-2 with TRBJ2-3; perhaps TRBD1 as D (6 bases). Trimming removed 0 bases at V and 0 bases at J, with 16 bases between. This CDR3 has 18 residues. CDR1 and CDR2 (germline): LGHNA, YNFKEQ.